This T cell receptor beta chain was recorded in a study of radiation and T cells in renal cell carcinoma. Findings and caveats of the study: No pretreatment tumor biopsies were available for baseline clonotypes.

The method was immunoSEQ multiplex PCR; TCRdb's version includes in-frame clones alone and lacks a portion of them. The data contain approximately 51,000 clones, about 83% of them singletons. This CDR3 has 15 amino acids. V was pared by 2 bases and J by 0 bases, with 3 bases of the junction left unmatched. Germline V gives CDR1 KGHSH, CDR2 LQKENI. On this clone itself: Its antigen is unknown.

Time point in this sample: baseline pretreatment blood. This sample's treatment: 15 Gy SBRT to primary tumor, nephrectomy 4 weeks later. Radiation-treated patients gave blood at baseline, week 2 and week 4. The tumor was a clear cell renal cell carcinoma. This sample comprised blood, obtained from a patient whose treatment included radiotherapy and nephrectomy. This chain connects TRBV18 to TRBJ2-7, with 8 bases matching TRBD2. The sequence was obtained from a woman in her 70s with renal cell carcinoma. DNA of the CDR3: TGTGCCAGCTCACCAACGGGGGGGGCCTCCTACGAGCAGTACTTC. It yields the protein CASSPTGGASYEQYF.